Listed below are T cell receptor beta chains from one sample, sequenced in a study of blood T cell repertoires in COVID-19. TCRdb's table, derived via immunoSEQ multiplex PCR, lists solely in-frame clones and lacks some. The table includes 45,000 to 70,000 clones, over 70% detected once. Sequenced sample: peripheral blood. The receptors come from a woman aged 45-65 years with active or convalescent COVID-19. Both conserved end residues are part of each CDR3. A D gene is named only where the DNA matches it firmly. Clone size appears in some rows only: once, few, many, or a class for an expanded clone.

>11|TRBV10-1|TRBJ1-1|TRBD1|-
CASRGQGRAFF
TGCGCCAGCAGAGGACAGGGAAGAGCTTTCTTT
>13|TRBV19|TRBJ2-1|TRBD1|-
CATQGDRYNEQFF
TGTGCCACCCAAGGGGACAGGTACAATGAGCAGTTCTTC
>14|TRBV6-6|TRBJ2-7|TRBD1|few
CASSYGTGSNEQYF
TGTGCCAGCAGTTATGGGACAGGGAGCAACGAGCAGTACTTC
>13|TRBV27|TRBJ2-1|-|-
CASLAPTYNEQFF
TGTGCCAGCCTAGCACCGACTTACAATGAGCAGTTCTTC
>13|TRBV19|TRBJ2-7|TRBD1|once
CASSADRGYEQYF
TGTGCCAGTAGTGCCGACAGGGGGTACGAGCAGTACTTC
>14|TRBV7-2|TRBJ1-1|TRBD1|-
CASSLGQGFTEAFF
TGTGCCAGCAGCCTGGGACAGGGGTTCACTGAAGCTTTCTTT
>14|TRBV19|TRBJ2-2|TRBD1|few
CASRRTGDTGELFF
TGTGCCAGTAGAAGGACAGGGGACACCGGGGAGCTGTTTTTT
>15|TRBV19|TRBJ1-5|TRBD1|-
CASNQGVTGAQPQHF
TGTGCCAGTAACCAGGGGGTTACAGGGGCCCAGCCCCAGCATTTT
>13|TRBV24-1|TRBJ1-2|-|-
CATSDRGNYGYTF
TGTGCCACCAGTGACAGGGGAAACTATGGCTACACCTTC
>16|TRBV10-2|TRBJ2-1|TRBD2|-
CASRTSGSRKYNEQFF
TGCGCCAGCAGGACTAGCGGGAGTAGGAAATACAATGAGCAGTTCTTC
>13|TRBV11-3|TRBJ2-7|-|-
CASSQNRGYEQYF
TGTGCCAGCAGCCAGAACCGGGGCTACGAGCAGTACTTC
>15|TRBV10-3|TRBJ2-5|TRBD2|-
CAISASSGEQETQYF
TGTGCCATCAGTGCTTCTAGCGGGGAACAAGAGACCCAGTACTTC
>12|TRBV19|TRBJ2-2|-|-
CATLTVSGELFF
TGTGCCACCCTGACAGTTTCCGGGGAGCTGTTTTTT
>14|TRBV6-5|TRBJ2-7|-|-
CASREPTSSYEQYF
TGTGCCAGCAGGGAGCCTACCAGCTCCTACGAGCAGTACTTC
>16|TRBV9|TRBJ2-2|-|-
CASSVIRGANTGELFF
TGTGCCAGCAGCGTAATCAGGGGAGCGAACACCGGGGAGCTGTTTTTT
>14|TRBV5-5|TRBJ2-7|-|-
CASSLGSRDYEQYF
TGTGCCAGCAGCTTGGGGAGTCGGGACTACGAGCAGTACTTC
>16|TRBV5-1|TRBJ1-6|-|-
CASRLSGSSYNSPLHF
TGCGCCAGCAGGTTGTCGGGGAGCTCCTATAATTCACCCCTCCACTTT
>11|TRBV20-1|TRBJ1-1|TRBD1|-
CSASRGREAFF
TGCAGTGCTAGCAGGGGGCGCGAAGCTTTCTTT
>17|TRBV7-8|TRBJ2-4|-|-
CASSLGPINWAKNIQYF
TGTGCCAGCAGCTTAGGTCCGATAAACTGGGCCAAAAACATTCAGTACTTC
>17|TRBV4-2|TRBJ1-1|-|-
CASSQANFLWGQTEAFF
TGTGCCAGCAGCCAAGCCAACTTCCTCTGGGGGCAGACTGAAGCTTTCTTT
>14|TRBV6-4|TRBJ2-2|TRBD2|-
CASSDEGGHRGAVF
TGTGCCAGCAGTGACGAGGGAGGGCACCGGGGAGCTGTTTTT
>14|TRBV4-1|TRBJ2-7|TRBD1|-
CASSQVGQEYEQYF
TGCGCCAGCAGCCAAGTCGGACAGGAGTACGAGCAGTACTTC
>16|TRBV4-1|TRBJ1-5|TRBD1|-
CASSQGQGASNQPQHF
TGCGCCAGCAGCCAAGGACAGGGAGCCAGCAATCAGCCCCAGCATTTT
>11|TRBV27|TRBJ1-1|-|few
CASSRLGEAFF
TGTGCCAGCAGCCGGCTCGGGGAAGCTTTCTTT
>16|TRBV23-1|TRBJ2-5|-|few
CASSQGGQEGDETQYF
TGCGCCAGCAGTCAAGGCGGACAGGAGGGGGATGAGACCCAGTACTTC
>15|TRBV10-3|TRBJ2-1|-|-
CAISGGQGSDNEQFF
TGTGCCATCAGTGGTGGCCAGGGGTCCGACAATGAGCAGTTCTTC
>18|TRBV5-4|TRBJ1-3|-|-
CASSFAGRPGPSGNTIYF
TGTGCCAGCAGCTTTGCAGGGAGGCCTGGTCCCTCTGGAAACACCATATATTTT
>15|TRBV28|TRBJ2-7|TRBD1|-
CASSPPGQGFYEQYF
TGTGCCAGCAGTCCACCGGGACAGGGGTTCTACGAGCAGTACTTC
>13|TRBV6-5|TRBJ2-7|-|few
CASWSGNSYEQYF
TGTGCCAGCTGGAGCGGAAACTCCTACGAGCAGTACTTC
>16|TRBV24-1|TRBJ2-2|TRBD1|-
CATRNGQGGNTGELFF
TGTGCCACCAGGAACGGACAGGGAGGAAACACCGGGGAGCTGTTTTTT
>15|TRBV5-4|TRBJ2-2|-|-
CASSLGAAGAGELFF
TGTGCCAGCAGCTTGGGTGCGGCTGGCGCCGGGGAGCTGTTTTTT
>16|TRBV20-1|TRBJ2-1|TRBD2|-
CSASSWREASYNEQFF
TGCAGTGCTAGTTCATGGCGGGAGGCCTCCTACAATGAGCAGTTCTTC
>14|TRBV10-3|TRBJ1-1|-|-
CAISEFGQNTEAFF
TGTGCCATCAGTGAGTTTGGACAGAACACTGAAGCTTTCTTT
>13|TRBV6-1|TRBJ1-1|-|-
CASSEDPNREAFF
TGTGCCAGCAGTGAAGACCCGAACAGGGAAGCGTTCTTT
>16|TRBV5-4|TRBJ2-3|TRBD2|-
CASSLRLAGVTDTQYF
TGTGCCAGCAGCTTACGACTAGCGGGAGTCACAGATACGCAGTATTTT
>15|TRBV9|TRBJ2-3|TRBD2|-
CASSTLADHTDTQYF
TGTGCCAGCAGCACCCTAGCGGATCACACAGATACGCAGTATTTT
>15|TRBV7-9|TRBJ2-7|TRBD1|-
CASSSAGDRGYEQYF
TGTGCCAGCAGCTCCGCGGGGGACAGGGGCTACGAGCAGTACTTC
>15|TRBV3-1/TRBV3-2|TRBJ2-1|TRBD1|-
CASSQENRGLNEQFF
TGTGCCAGCAGCCAAGAAAATAGGGGGCTGAATGAGCAGTTCTTC